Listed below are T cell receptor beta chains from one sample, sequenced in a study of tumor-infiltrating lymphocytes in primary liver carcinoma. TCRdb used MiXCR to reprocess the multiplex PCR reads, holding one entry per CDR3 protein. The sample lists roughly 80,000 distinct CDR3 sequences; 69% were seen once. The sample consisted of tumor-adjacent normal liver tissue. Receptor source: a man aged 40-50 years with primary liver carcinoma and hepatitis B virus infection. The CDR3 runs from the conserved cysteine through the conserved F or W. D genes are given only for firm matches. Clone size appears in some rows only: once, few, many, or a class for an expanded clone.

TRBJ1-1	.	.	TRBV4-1	CASSQDVQWAPTEAFF	TGCGCCAGCAGCCAAGATGTGCAGTGGGCGCCCACTGAGGCTTTCTTT
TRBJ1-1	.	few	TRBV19	CASSAAVIPHLTEAFF	TGTGCCAGTAGTGCGGCCGTCATCCCTCACCTCACTGAAGCTTTCTTT
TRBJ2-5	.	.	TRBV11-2	CASSIVRLALGKKGTQYF	TGTGCCAGCAGCATAGTGAGGCTAGCCCTGGGAAAAAAAGGGACCCAGTACTTC
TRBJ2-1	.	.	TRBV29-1	CSIEQGGDGQFF	TGCAGCATTGAGCAGGGGGGGGATGGGCAGTTCTTC
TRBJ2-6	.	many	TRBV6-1	CASSEGRGSGANVLTF	TGTGCCAGCAGTGAAGGGAGAGGCTCTGGGGCCAACGTCCTGACTTTC
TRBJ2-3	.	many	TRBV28	CASSSIKGATDTQYF	TGTGCCAGCAGTTCAATTAAGGGCGCCACAGATACGCAGTATTTT
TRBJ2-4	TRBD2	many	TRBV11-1	CASSFPGTSRTKNIQYF	TGTGCCAGCAGCTTTCCAGGGACTAGCCGGACCAAAAACATTCAGTACTTC
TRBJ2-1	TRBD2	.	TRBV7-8	CASSLLGDSGRTKEQIF	TGTGCCAGCAGCTTGTTAGGGGATAGCGGGAGAACCAAAGAGCAGATCTTC
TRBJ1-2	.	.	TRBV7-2	CASSLALTGYGYTF	TGTGCCAGCAGCTTAGCGCTGACTGGCTATGGCTACACCTTC
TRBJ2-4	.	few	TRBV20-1	CSRLQVAKNIQYF	TGCAGTCGACTCCAGGTAGCCAAAAACATTCAGTACTTC
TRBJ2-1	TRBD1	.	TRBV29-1	CSVEGGTGLQNEQFF	TGCAGCGTTGAAGGCGGGACAGGGCTCCAGAATGAGCAGTTCTTC
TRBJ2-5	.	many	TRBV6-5	CASSYPGAETQYF	TGTGCCAGCAGTTACCCGGGGGCGGAGACCCAGTACTTC
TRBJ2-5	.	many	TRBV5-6	CASGVNGIRETQYF	TGTGCCAGCGGAGTGAACGGGATTCGAGAGACCCAGTACTTC
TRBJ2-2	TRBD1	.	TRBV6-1	CVSSTGGDTGELSF	TGTGTCAGCAGCACAGGGGGCGACACCGGGGAGCTGTCTTTT
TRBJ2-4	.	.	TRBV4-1	CASRQEDGGPNQYF	TGTGCCAGCAGACAGGAAGACGGGGGACCTAACCAGTACTTC
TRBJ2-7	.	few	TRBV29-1	CSANFGTYEQYF	TGCAGCGCAAACTTTGGTACCTACGAGCAATACTTC
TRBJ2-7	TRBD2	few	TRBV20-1	CSAPFMRLAGVTYEQYF	TGCAGTGCTCCCTTTATGAGGCTAGCGGGAGTCACCTACGAGCAGTACTTC
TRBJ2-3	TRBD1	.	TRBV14	CASSQRQGRGTDAQYF	TGTGCCAGCAGCCAACGACAGGGGAGAGGGACAGATGCGCAGTATTTT
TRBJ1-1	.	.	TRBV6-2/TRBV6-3	CASRRGGMYTGAFF	TGTGCCAGTCGGCGAGGGGGGATGTACACTGGAGCTTTCTTT